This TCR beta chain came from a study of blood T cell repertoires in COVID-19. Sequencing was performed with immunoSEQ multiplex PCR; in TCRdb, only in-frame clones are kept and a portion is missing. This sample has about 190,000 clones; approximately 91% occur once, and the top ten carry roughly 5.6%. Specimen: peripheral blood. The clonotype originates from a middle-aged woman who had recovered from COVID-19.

CDR3 nucleotide sequence: TGTGCCAGCCAGGCAGGCACTGGAAACACCATATATTTT. It specifies CASQAGTGNTIYF. The V call is TRBV9, the J call TRBJ1-3; D ambiguous. Germline V CDR1 and CDR2: SGDLS, YYNGEE. CDR3 length: 13 residues. V shed 7 bases and J shed 2 bases, with 10 bases lying between them. Full variable domain (missing parts from reference TRBV9 and TRBJ1-3): DSGVTQTPKHLITATGQRVTLRCSPRSGDLSVYWYQQSLDQGLQFLIQYYNGEERAKGNILERFSAQQFPDLHSELNLSSLELGDSALYFCASQAGTGNTIYFGEGSWLTVV.